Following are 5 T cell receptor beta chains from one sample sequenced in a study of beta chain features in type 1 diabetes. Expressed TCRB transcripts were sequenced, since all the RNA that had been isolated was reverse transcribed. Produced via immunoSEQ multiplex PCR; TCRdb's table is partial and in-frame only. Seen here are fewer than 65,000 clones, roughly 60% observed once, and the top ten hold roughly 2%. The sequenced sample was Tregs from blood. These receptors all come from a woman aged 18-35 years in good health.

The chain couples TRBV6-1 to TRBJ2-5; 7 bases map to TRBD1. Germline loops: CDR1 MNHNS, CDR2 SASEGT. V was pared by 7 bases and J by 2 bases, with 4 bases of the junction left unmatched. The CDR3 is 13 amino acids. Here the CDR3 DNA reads TGTGCCAGCAACAGGGGTTGGCAAGAGACCCAGTACTTC. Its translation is CASNRGWQETQYF.

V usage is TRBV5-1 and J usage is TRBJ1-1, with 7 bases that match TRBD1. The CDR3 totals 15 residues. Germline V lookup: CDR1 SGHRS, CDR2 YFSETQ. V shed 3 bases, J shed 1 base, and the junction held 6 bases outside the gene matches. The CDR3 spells CASSSLGTANTEAFF. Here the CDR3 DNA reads TGCGCCAGCAGCTCTCTCGGGACAGCGAACACTGAAGCTTTCTTT.

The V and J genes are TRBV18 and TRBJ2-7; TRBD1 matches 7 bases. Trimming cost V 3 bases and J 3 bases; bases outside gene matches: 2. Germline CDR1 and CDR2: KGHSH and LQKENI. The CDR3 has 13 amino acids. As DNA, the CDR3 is TGTGCCAGCTCACCCACAGGGGTCTACGAGCAGTACTTC. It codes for CASSPTGVYEQYF. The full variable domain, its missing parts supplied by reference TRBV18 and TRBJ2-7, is NAGVMQNPRHLVRRRGQEARLRCSPMKGHSHVYWYRQLPEEGLKFMVYLQKENIIDESGMPKERFSAEFPKEGPSILRIQQVVRGDSAAYFCASSPTGVYEQYFGPGTRLTVT.

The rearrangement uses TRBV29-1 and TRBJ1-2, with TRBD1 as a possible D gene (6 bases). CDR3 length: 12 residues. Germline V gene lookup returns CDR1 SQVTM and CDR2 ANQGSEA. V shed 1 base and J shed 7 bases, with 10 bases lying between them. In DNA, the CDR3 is TGCAGCGTTGAAGGGCAGGGGTTTGGCTACACCTTC. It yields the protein CSVEGQGFGYTF.

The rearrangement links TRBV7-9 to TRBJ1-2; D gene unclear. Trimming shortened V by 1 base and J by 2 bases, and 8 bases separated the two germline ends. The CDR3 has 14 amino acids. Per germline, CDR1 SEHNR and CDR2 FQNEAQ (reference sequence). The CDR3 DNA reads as TGTGCCAGCAGCTTAGTCTCCGTGAACTATGGCTACACCTTC. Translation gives CASSLVSVNYGYTF.